This is a list of T cell receptor beta chains from one sample in a study of blood T cell repertoires in COVID-19. Sequenced by immunoSEQ multiplex PCR; TCRdb stores in-frame clones only, minus some. The sample has about 55,000 clones; around 90% are singletons. Sequencing was done on a sample of peripheral blood. These receptors were obtained from a human donor with active COVID-19. The donor label of this sample is uncertain. Both conserved end residues are part of each CDR3. A D gene is named only where the DNA matches it firmly. Size values are once, few and many counts, or a class for expanded clones, and some rows have none.

J	V	D	size	CDR3	DNA
TRBJ2-1	TRBV6-4	.	few	CASSDGASNEQFF	TGTGCCAGCAGCGACGGGGCGAGTAACGAGCAGTTCTTC
TRBJ1-1	TRBV28	.	.	CASSWAVNTEAFF	TGTGCCAGCAGTTGGGCAGTGAACACTGAAGCTTTCTTT
TRBJ2-1	TRBV28	TRBD2	.	CASSSLAGGINEQFF	TGTGCCAGCAGTTCCCTAGCGGGCGGTATAAATGAGCAGTTCTTC
TRBJ2-3	TRBV25-1	TRBD2	.	CASSKGLAGGITDTQYF	TGTGCCAGCAGTAAGGGACTAGCGGGGGGAATCACAGATACGCAGTATTTT
TRBJ2-7	TRBV27	TRBD1	.	CASRETGADEQYF	TGTGCCAGCAGGGAGACAGGGGCGGACGAGCAGTACTTC
TRBJ1-1	TRBV7-9	.	.	CASSRGNTEAFF	TGTGCCAGCAGCAGAGGCAACACTGAAGCTTTCTTT
TRBJ2-7	TRBV10-3	.	few	CATAGALAVSYEQYF	TGTGCCACCGCAGGGGCATTGGCTGTATCCTACGAGCAGTACTTC
TRBJ2-7	TRBV5-1	TRBD2	.	CASTNQMGGSYEQYF	TGCGCCAGCACCAACCAGATGGGGGGGAGCTACGAGCAGTACTTC
TRBJ1-4	TRBV7-9	.	once	CASSPVQGANEKLFF	TGTGCCAGCAGCCCCGTACAGGGTGCTAATGAAAAACTGTTTTTT
TRBJ2-6	TRBV2	.	.	CASSLSSGANVLTF	TGTGCCAGCAGCCTTTCCTCTGGGGCCAACGTCCTGACTTTC
TRBJ1-2	TRBV12-3/TRBV12-4	.	.	CASAPFREYGYTF	TGTGCCAGCGCCCCGTTCAGGGAATATGGCTACACCTTC
TRBJ2-1	TRBV5-1	TRBD2	.	CASSDSGYNEQFF	TGCGCCAGCAGCGATAGCGGGTACAATGAGCAGTTCTTC
TRBJ1-6	TRBV19	.	.	CASSITYLLPLHF	TGTGCCAGTAGTATTACATACCTCCTCCCCCTCCACTTT
TRBJ2-1	TRBV19	TRBD2	.	CASSILWTSGSYNEQFF	TGTGCCAGTAGTATTCTTTGGACTAGCGGCTCCTACAATGAGCAGTTCTTC
TRBJ2-1	TRBV5-8	TRBD2	once	CASSLPGGPGGNEQFF	TGTGCCAGCAGCTTGCCGGGGGGGCCTGGGGGAAATGAGCAGTTCTTC
TRBJ2-2	TRBV29-1	.	.	CSVEKGENTGELFF	TGCAGCGTTGAAAAGGGGGAAAATACCGGGGAGCTGTTTTTT
TRBJ2-7	TRBV19	.	.	CASRIISGPSYEQYF	TGTGCCAGTAGGATAATTAGCGGCCCCTCCTACGAGCAGTACTTC
TRBJ1-1	TRBV11-1	.	.	CASSAQGNTEAFF	TGTGCCAGCAGCGCACAGGGGAACACTGAAGCTTTCTTT
TRBJ2-1	TRBV6-2/TRBV6-3	.	.	CASSYRQRYEQFF	TGTGCCAGCAGTTACCGCCAGAGGTATGAGCAGTTCTTC
TRBJ2-7	TRBV12-3/TRBV12-4	.	.	CASSIGASYEQYF	TGTGCCAGCAGTATAGGGGCCTCCTACGAGCAGTACTTC
TRBJ2-3	TRBV7-3	TRBD2	few	CASSRAGGLTDTQYF	TGTGCCAGCAGCCGAGCGGGGGGGCTCACAGATACGCAGTATTTT
TRBJ2-2	TRBV19	TRBD2	.	CASKWLAGSTGELFF	TGTGCCAGTAAGTGGCTAGCGGGGTCCACCGGGGAGCTGTTTTTT
TRBJ2-7	TRBV7-2	TRBD2	once	CASSLGTSGSRKYF	TGTGCCAGCAGCCTCGGGACTAGCGGGAGTCGCAAGTACTTC
TRBJ2-1	TRBV4-2	.	.	CASSQEQARSSYNEQFF	TGTGCCAGCAGCCAAGAACAGGCCCGGAGCTCCTACAATGAGCAGTTCTTC
TRBJ2-7	TRBV9	TRBD1	.	CASSVGPGQGADEQYF	TGTGCCAGCAGCGTAGGCCCGGGACAGGGGGCCGACGAGCAGTACTTC
TRBJ1-1	TRBV18	.	.	CASSPATANTEAFF	TGTGCCAGCTCACCAGCGACAGCAAACACTGAAGCTTTCTTT
TRBJ1-3	TRBV2	.	.	CASTRSRGSGNTIYF	TGTGCCAGCACTCGAAGTAGGGGAAGTGGAAACACCATATATTTT
TRBJ2-7	TRBV27	.	.	CASSFRQNYEQYF	TGTGCCAGCAGTTTCCGACAGAACTACGAGCAGTACTTC
TRBJ2-1	TRBV9	.	.	CASNDDSSYNEQFF	TGTGCCAGCAATGATGACTCCTCCTACAATGAGCAGTTCTTC
TRBJ1-1	TRBV5-1	.	.	CASSLNSGSTEAFF	TGCGCCAGCAGCTTGAATTCAGGGTCGACTGAAGCTTTCTTT
TRBJ1-6	TRBV7-6	.	.	CASSRDYPYNSPLHF	TGTGCCAGCAGCCGGGACTACCCCTATAATTCACCCCTCCACTTT
TRBJ1-6	TRBV2	.	.	CASREGNSPLHF	TGTGCCAGCCGAGAGGGTAATTCACCCCTCCACTTT
TRBJ2-7	TRBV15	.	.	CATSREGAGKREQYF	TGTGCCACCAGCAGAGAGGGGGCAGGGAAGCGCGAGCAGTACTTC
TRBJ2-3	TRBV29-1	.	.	CSAEGTESSTDTQYF	TGCAGCGCCGAGGGGACTGAGTCTAGCACAGATACGCAGTATTTT
TRBJ1-2	TRBV28	.	once	CASIPYSAGSGYTF	TGTGCCAGCATCCCCTACTCCGCCGGGAGCGGCTACACCTTC
TRBJ2-5	TRBV4-2	.	.	CASSQEGAPKGTQYF	TGTGCCAGCAGCCAAGAAGGGGCCCCCAAGGGGACCCAGTACTTC
TRBJ1-1	TRBV6-5	.	.	CASSTGMNTEAFF	TGTGCCAGCAGTACAGGGATGAACACTGAAGCTTTCTTT
TRBJ2-5	TRBV7-2	TRBD2	.	CASSFPTASGSLQETQYF	TGTGCCAGCAGCTTCCCGACGGCTAGCGGGAGCCTCCAAGAGACCCAGTACTTC
TRBJ2-2	TRBV7-2	TRBD1	.	CASSAQGAMSTGELFF	TGTGCCAGCAGCGCGCAGGGGGCGATGAGCACCGGGGAGCTGTTTTTT
TRBJ2-1	TRBV9	.	.	CASSVAWEEDEQFF	TGTGCCAGCAGCGTAGCATGGGAGGAGGATGAGCAGTTCTTC
TRBJ1-4	TRBV30	.	.	CAWSLQSNNLGEKLFF	TGTGCCTGGAGTCTACAGAGCAACAATCTCGGTGAAAAACTGTTTTTT
TRBJ2-7	TRBV29-1	TRBD2	.	CSVGALSGRSYEQYF	TGCAGCGTTGGAGCCCTTAGCGGGAGAAGTTACGAGCAGTACTTC
TRBJ2-7	TRBV28	TRBD1	.	CATEGTGQGYEQYF	TGTGCCACCGAGGGAACAGGACAGGGATACGAGCAGTACTTC
TRBJ1-1	TRBV6-5	.	.	CASRNPGGTEAFF	TGTGCCAGCAGGAACCCCGGGGGCACTGAAGCTTTCTTT
TRBJ1-5	TRBV6-1	TRBD1	.	CASSGLSGGAGQPQHF	TGTGCCAGCAGTGGACTCTCAGGGGGCGCGGGTCAGCCCCAGCATTTT
TRBJ2-7	TRBV5-5	TRBD2	few	CASSSRLAEYYEQYF	TGTGCCAGCAGCTCTCGACTAGCGGAGTACTACGAGCAGTACTTC
TRBJ2-5	TRBV3-1/TRBV3-2	TRBD2	.	CASSRSGRGKETQYF	TGTGCCAGCAGCCGGAGCGGGAGAGGAAAAGAGACCCAGTACTTC
TRBJ2-7	TRBV25-1	.	.	CASSDPGGLRNEQYF	TGTGCCAGCAGTGACCCCGGGGGTCTTAGGAACGAGCAGTACTTC
TRBJ2-7	TRBV11-2	.	.	CASSYGGLGSYEQYF	TGTGCCAGCAGCTATGGGGGCCTCGGATCCTACGAGCAGTACTTC
TRBJ2-1	TRBV10-3	TRBD2	.	CAISDYSGISYNEQFF	TGTGCCATCAGTGATTATAGCGGGATTAGTTACAATGAGCAGTTCTTC
TRBJ2-2	TRBV9	TRBD1	.	CASSVGTDRGELFF	TGTGCCAGCAGCGTCGGGACAGACCGTGGGGAGCTGTTTTTT
TRBJ1-2	TRBV3-1/TRBV3-2	.	.	CASSLTGGAYGYTF	TGTGCCAGCAGCCTCACGGGGGGCGCCTATGGCTACACCTTC
TRBJ2-1	TRBV10-3	TRBD1	.	CAIKGASYNEQFF	TGTGCCATCAAGGGGGCCTCCTACAATGAGCAGTTCTTC
TRBJ2-5	TRBV5-1	TRBD1	once	CASSSEGQGKMETQYF	TGCGCCAGCAGCTCTGAGGGACAGGGGAAAATGGAGACCCAGTACTTC
TRBJ2-7	TRBV4-1	.	.	CASSQAFGAGRTYEQYF	TGCGCCAGCAGCCAGGCCTTTGGGGCAGGGCGGACCTACGAGCAGTACTTC
TRBJ2-5	TRBV7-9	TRBD1	.	CASSPQGVRETQYF	TGTGCCAGCAGCCCACAGGGGGTCCGGGAGACCCAGTACTTC
TRBJ1-5	TRBV7-2	.	.	CASSSTTSLNF	TGTGCCAGCAGCTCTACGACTAGTTTGAATTTT
TRBJ1-3	TRBV6-5	.	.	CASSRGQFGGNTIYF	TGTGCCAGCAGCCGTGGACAGTTCGGCGGAAACACCATATATTTT
TRBJ1-1	TRBV19	TRBD1	.	CASSPDRTRPAFF	TGTGCCAGTAGTCCGGACAGGACCCGTCCGGCTTTCTTT